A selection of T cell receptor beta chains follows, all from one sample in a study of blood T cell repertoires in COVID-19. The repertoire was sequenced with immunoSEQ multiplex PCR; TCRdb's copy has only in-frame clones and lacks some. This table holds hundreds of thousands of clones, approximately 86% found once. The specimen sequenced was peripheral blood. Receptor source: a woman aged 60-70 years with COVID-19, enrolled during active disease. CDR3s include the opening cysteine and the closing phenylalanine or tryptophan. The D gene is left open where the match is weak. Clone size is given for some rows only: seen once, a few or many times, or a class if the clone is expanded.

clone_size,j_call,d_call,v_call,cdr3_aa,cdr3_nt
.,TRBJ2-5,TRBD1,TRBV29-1,CSAWGQVGNQETQYF,TGCAGCGCCTGGGGACAGGTTGGTAACCAAGAGACCCAGTACTTC
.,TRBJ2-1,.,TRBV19,CASSITGNNEQFF,TGTGCCAGTAGTATAACAGGGAACAATGAGCAGTTCTTC
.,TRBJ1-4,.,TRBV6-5,CASSYSGLTNEKLFF,TGTGCCAGCAGTTACTCGGGACTAACTAATGAAAAACTGTTTTTT
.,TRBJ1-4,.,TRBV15,CATSGSGQSNEKLFF,TGTGCCACCAGCGGATCCGGACAGTCTAATGAAAAACTGTTTTTT
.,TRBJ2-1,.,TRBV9,CASSVLGSYNEQFF,TGTGCCAGCAGCGTTCTAGGCTCCTACAATGAGCAGTTCTTC
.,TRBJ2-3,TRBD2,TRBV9,CASSFPGGEETDTQYF,TGTGCCAGCAGCTTCCCCGGGGGGGAAGAAACAGATACGCAGTATTTT
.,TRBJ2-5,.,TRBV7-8,CASSLGRTAGAETQYF,TGTGCCAGCAGCTTAGGGAGAACGGCAGGGGCTGAGACCCAGTACTTC
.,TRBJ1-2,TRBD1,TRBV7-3,CASSLGQGSNYGYTF,TGTGCCAGCAGCCTGGGACAGGGTTCTAACTATGGCTACACCTTC
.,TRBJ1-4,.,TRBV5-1,CASSSMALAEKLFF,TGCGCCAGCAGCTCAATGGCTTTAGCGGAAAAACTGTTTTTT
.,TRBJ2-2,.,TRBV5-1,CASSLEGSGELFF,TGCGCCAGCAGCCTAGAAGGTTCCGGGGAGCTGTTTTTT
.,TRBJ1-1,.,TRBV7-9,CASSRGSGEAFF,TGTGCCAGCAGCAGGGGTTCGGGTGAAGCTTTCTTT
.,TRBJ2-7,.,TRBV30,CAWRPGSYEQYF,TGTGCCTGGAGGCCAGGGTCCTACGAGCAGTACTTC
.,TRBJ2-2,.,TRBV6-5,CASSPRGGELFF,TGTGCCAGCAGCCCCCGGGGCGGGGAGCTGTTTTTT
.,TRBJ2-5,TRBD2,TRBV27,CASSLFSGGGTQETQYF,TGTGCCAGCAGTTTATTTTCTGGCGGGGGGACTCAAGAGACCCAGTACTTC
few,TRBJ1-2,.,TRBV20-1,CSASVLPLYTF,TGCAGTGCTTCGGTCCTCCCCCTCTACACCTTC
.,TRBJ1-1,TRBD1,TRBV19,CASSTGQGNTEAFF,TGTGCCAGTAGTACCGGACAGGGGAACACTGAAGCTTTCTTT
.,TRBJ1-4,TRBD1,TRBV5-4,CASSDPGQGNEKLFF,TGTGCCAGCAGCGACCCGGGACAGGGGAATGAAAAACTGTTTTTT
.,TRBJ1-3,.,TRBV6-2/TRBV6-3,CASSYSLRDTGNTIYF,TGTGCCAGCAGTTACTCGCTAAGGGACACTGGAAACACCATATATTTT
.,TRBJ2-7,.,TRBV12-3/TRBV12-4,CASRGHPYEQYF,TGTGCCAGCAGGGGACACCCCTACGAGCAGTACTTC
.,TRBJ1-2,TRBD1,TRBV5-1,CASSLEGTDPSNYGYTF,TGCGCCAGCAGCTTGGAAGGGACAGATCCTTCTAACTATGGCTACACCTTC
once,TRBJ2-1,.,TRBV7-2,CASSPRGEQFF,TGTGCCAGCAGCCCCCGGGGTGAGCAGTTCTTC
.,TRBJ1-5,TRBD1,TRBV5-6,CASSLMSGTGDNQPQHF,TGTGCCAGCAGCTTGATGTCGGGGACAGGGGACAATCAGCCCCAGCATTTT
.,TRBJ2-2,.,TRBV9,CASSVAGASGELFF,TGTGCCAGCAGCGTAGCAGGGGCATCCGGGGAGCTGTTTTTT
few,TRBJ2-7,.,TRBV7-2,CASSPGGYEQYF,TGTGCCAGCAGCCCTGGAGGCTACGAGCAGTACTTC
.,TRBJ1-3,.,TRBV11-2,CASSPRRVTGNTIYF,TGTGCCAGCAGCCCGAGGAGGGTTACTGGAAACACCATATATTTT
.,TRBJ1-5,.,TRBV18,CASSPVRSNQPQHF,TGTGCCAGCTCACCAGTCCGTAGCAATCAGCCCCAGCATTTT
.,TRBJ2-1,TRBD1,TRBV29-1,CSVTLGTGRNEQFF,TGCAGCGTGACGTTAGGGACAGGCCGAAATGAGCAGTTCTTC
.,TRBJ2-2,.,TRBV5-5,CASSPPAGWTGELFF,TGTGCCAGCAGCCCCCCGGCAGGGTGGACCGGGGAGCTGTTTTTT
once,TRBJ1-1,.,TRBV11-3,CASSPEGSTEAFF,TGTGCCAGCAGTCCCGAAGGGAGCACTGAAGCTTTCTTT
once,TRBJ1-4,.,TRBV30,CAWSVPSGWIEKLFF,TGTGCCTGGAGTGTACCATCCGGGTGGATTGAAAAACTGTTTTTT
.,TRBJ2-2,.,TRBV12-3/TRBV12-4,CASSFLGTGELFF,TGTGCCAGCAGTTTTCTCGGCACCGGGGAGCTGTTTTTT
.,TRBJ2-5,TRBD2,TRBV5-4,CASSYSGSPQETQYF,TGTGCCAGCAGCTATAGCGGGTCCCCGCAGGAGACCCAGTACTTC
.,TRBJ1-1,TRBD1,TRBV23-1,CASSHFYKGQPSWGNTEAFF,TGCGCCAGCAGTCATTTCTATAAGGGACAGCCGAGCTGGGGGAACACTGAAGCTTTCTTT
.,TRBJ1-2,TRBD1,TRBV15,CATSRLNRGQYGYTF,TGTGCCACCAGCAGACTGAACAGGGGCCAATATGGCTACACCTTC
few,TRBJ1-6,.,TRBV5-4,CASSSWGGLRPLHF,TGTGCCAGCAGCTCTTGGGGGGGGTTAAGGCCCCTCCACTTT
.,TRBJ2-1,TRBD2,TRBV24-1,CATSDFGSGGGNEQFF,TGTGCCACCAGTGATTTCGGCAGCGGGGGGGGTAATGAGCAGTTCTTC
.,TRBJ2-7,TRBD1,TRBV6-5,CASKRTGPYEQYF,TGTGCCAGCAAACGGACAGGGCCCTACGAGCAGTACTTC